These 26 T cell receptor beta chains were all obtained from the same sample, sequenced in a study of cytotoxic CD8 clonotypes in ibrutinib-treated CLL. Repertoires were generated with immunoSEQ multiplex PCR, while TCRdb's copy carries only in-frame clones and drops some. Of 100,000 to 150,000 clones listed, 80% to 90% were seen once; the top ten hold roughly 1.9%. The starting material was PBMCs, obtained after 24 months of ibrutinib treatment. The receptors derive from a human donor with chronic lymphocytic leukemia.

The chain employs TRBV6-6 and TRBJ1-5; D gene unclear. The germline V gene has CDR1 MNHNY and CDR2 SVGAGI (reference sequence). Trimming shortened V by 3 bases and J by 5 bases, and 14 bases separated the two germline ends. The CDR3 sequence is 15 residues long. Here the CDR3 reads CASSYGKGWDQPQHF. The DNA for the CDR3 is TGTGCCAGCAGTTATGGGAAGGGTTGGGATCAGCCCCAGCATTTT.

The J gene is TRBJ2-3, the V gene TRBV7-9; D might be TRBD1 (5 bases). The CDR3 consists of 15 residues. V lost 3 bases, J lost 1 base, and 11 bases lay in between. CDR1 and CDR2 (germline): SEHNR, FQNEAQ (reference sequence). CDR3 region: CASSFQTARTDTQYF. DNA of the CDR3: TGTGCCAGCAGCTTCCAGACAGCCCGCACAGATACGCAGTATTTT.

V is TRBV15 and J is TRBJ2-3; D gene ambiguous. The germline V gene encodes CDR1 LNHNV and CDR2 YYDKDF (reference sequence). Trimming left V 3 bases short and J 0 bases short, with 10 bases between. This CDR3 has 15 amino acids. For the CDR3, the DNA is TGTGCCACCAGCAGTGTGTTGGGAAGCACAGATACGCAGTATTTT. Translation: CATSSVLGSTDTQYF.

This clone appeared a few times. V and J are TRBV15 and TRBJ2-5; 7 bases line up with TRBD2. The CDR3 sequence is 16 residues long. V lost 1 base and J lost 5; bases outside the gene matches: 10. CDR1 and CDR2 (germline): LNHNV, YYDKDF (reference sequence). The CDR3 sequence: CATSRGPSGGEETQYF. The CDR3 DNA follows: TGTGCCACCAGCAGAGGCCCTAGCGGTGGGGAGGAGACCCAGTACTTC.

V usage is TRBV27 and J usage is TRBJ1-2; no definite D call. The CDR3 is 13 residues long. Trimming cost V 2 bases and J 8 bases, with 12 bases left between them. The germline V gene encodes CDR1 MNHEY and CDR2 SMNVEV (reference sequence). The CDR3 coding sequence is TGTGCCAGCAGTTTAAAACTGGAACGCGGCTACACCTTC. Encoded protein: CASSLKLERGYTF.

The chain couples TRBV11-2 to TRBJ2-5; D not certain. The CDR3 is made up of 15 amino acids. The germline gives CDR1 SGHAT, CDR2 FQNNGV. V dropped 0 bases and J dropped 5 bases, with 13 bases sitting between them. CDR3 nucleotide sequence: TGTGCCAGCAGCTTAGATCTACGGAAGTGGGAGACCCAGTACTTC. Its translation: CASSLDLRKWETQYF.

This clone is a singleton in its sample. The chain carries TRBV5-6 and TRBJ2-3, with D hard to call. In germline, CDR1 is SGHDT, CDR2 YYEEEE. The CDR3 has 12 residues. The V end was cut by 8 bases, the J end by 6 bases, with 13 bases between. The CDR3 DNA sequence: TGTGCCAGTTCCCTTCCCCGGGATACGCAGTATTTT. Protein: CASSLPRDTQYF. Full variable domain (rest looked up from reference TRBV5-6 and TRBJ2-3): DAGVTQSPTHLIKTRGQQVTLRCSPKSGHDTVSWYQQALGQGPQFIFQYYEEEERQRGNFPDRFSGHQFPNYSSELNVNALLLGDSALYLCASSLPRDTQYFGPGTRLTVL.

The chain uses TRBV10-3 and TRBJ2-6; D gene ambiguous. CDR3 length: 17 amino acids. Trimming left V 8 bases short and J 0 bases short, with 17 bases between. Germline-derived CDR1 and CDR2 are ENHRY and SYGVKD. DNA of the CDR3: TGTGCCATCGGCCCCCAGCAGGTTAGCTCTGGGGCCAACGTCCTGACTTTC. Translating gives CAIGPQQVSSGANVLTF.

This clone has a handful of counts. V and J are TRBV9 and TRBJ2-3, with no clear D. The CDR3 consists of 15 residues. From germline, CDR1 is SGDLS and CDR2 YYNGEE. Trimming removed 7 bases at V and 6 bases at J, with 21 bases between. CDR3 bases: TGTGCCAGCCAACAAGCAAATTATGGGTTGGATACGCAGTATTTT. It is translated as CASQQANYGLDTQYF.

The rearrangement joins TRBV7-3 to TRBJ2-2; D call uncertain. The CDR3 is 14 amino acids. V shed 2 bases and J shed 5 bases, with 9 bases lying between them. Germline loops: CDR1 SGHTA, CDR2 FQGTGA. CDR3 amino acids: CASSLGPQTGELFF. CDR3 sequence (DNA): TGTGCCAGCAGCTTAGGGCCCCAAACCGGGGAGCTGTTTTTT. Together with reference TRBV7-3 and TRBJ2-2, the CDR3 gives the full variable domain: GAGVSQTPSNKVTEKGKYVELRCDPISGHTALYWYRQSLGQGPEFLIYFQGTGAADDSGLPNDRFFAVRPEGSVSTLKIQRTERGDSAVYLCASSLGPQTGELFFGEGSRLTVL.

The genes are TRBV30 and TRBJ2-5; maybe TRBD2 (6 bases). The V gene's germline CDR1 is GTSNPN and CDR2 SVGIG (reference sequence). Trimming cost V 0 bases and J 7 bases, with 15 bases left between them. The CDR3 is made up of 14 amino acids. This chain's CDR3 is CAWSVRRQGLTQYF. The CDR3 DNA is TGTGCCTGGAGTGTAAGAAGGCAGGGACTGACCCAGTACTTC.

J is TRBJ2-5 and V is TRBV5-6; 9 nucleotides match TRBD1. The end of the DNA aligns better with TRBJ2-7, so the J call may be wrong. Germline V gene sequence: CDR1 SGHDT, CDR2 YYEEEE. The CDR3 covers 17 residues. The CDR3 DNA sequence: TGTGCCAGCAGCTTCGGCCCCTCAGGGACAGGGTTGAACGAGCAGTACTTC. Protein sequence: CASSFGPSGTGLNEQYF.

The rearrangement uses TRBV7-2 and TRBJ1-2; a weak D match, TRBD1 (5 bases). The CDR3 has 12 residues. Trimming pared 5 bases from V and 8 bases from J, leaving 12 bases between. From germline, CDR1 is SGHTA and CDR2 FQGNSA. In DNA form, the CDR3 reads TGTGCCAGCAGCCAGGGACCCAGGGGCTACACCTTC. The encoded protein is CASSQGPRGYTF.

The chain employs TRBV5-1 and TRBJ1-3; TRBD1 is a possible D gene (5 bases). Germline CDR1 SGHRS, CDR2 YFSETQ. Trimming cost V 3 bases and J 4 bases, with 8 bases left between them. The CDR3 covers 13 residues. The DNA for the CDR3 is TGCGCCAGCAGCTCCCAGGGCGGAAACACCATATATTTT. It codes for CASSSQGGNTIYF.

The chain is built from TRBV7-8 and TRBJ2-7; D gene ambiguous. CDR1 and CDR2 from the germline V gene are SGHVS and FQNEAQ. The CDR3 spans 13 residues. The V end lost 2 bases, the J end lost 1 base, and 6 bases lay between the germline ends. The CDR3 loop reads CASSLLISYEQYF. The DNA of the CDR3 is TGTGCCAGCAGCTTACTGATTTCCTACGAGCAGTACTTC.

The chain combines TRBV4-3 with TRBJ1-1, with TRBD1 as a possible D gene (5 bases). Trimming shortened V by 5 bases and J by 4 bases, and 17 bases separated the two germline ends. Per the germline V gene, CDR1 is LGHNA and CDR2 is YSLEER. The CDR3 has 15 amino acids. Here the CDR3 DNA reads TGCGCCAGCAGCGACGGGCCCAGAGGGGTCACTGAAGCTTTCTTT. This translates into CASSDGPRGVTEAFF.

The table lists this clone with a few counts. The V gene is TRBV5-6, the J gene TRBJ2-5, with unresolved D. From germline, CDR1 is SGHDT and CDR2 YYEEEE. The CDR3 has 16 residues. Trimming pared 6 bases from V and 3 bases from J, leaving 21 bases between. CDR3 DNA sequence: TGTGCCAGCACTACCTGGAGAATGAAGGATAAAGAGACCCAGTACTTC. Its protein product is CASTTWRMKDKETQYF.

This chain joins TRBV2 and TRBJ2-2; 7 bases are shared with TRBD1. CDR3 size: 17 residues. Losses at the gene ends were 6 bases for V and 0 bases for J; bases not matched to a gene: 10. Germline CDR1 and CDR2: SNHLY and FYNNEI. This chain's CDR3 is CASSSLTGTANTGELFF. For the CDR3, the DNA is TGTGCCAGCAGCAGTTTAACCGGGACAGCGAACACCGGGGAGCTGTTTTTT.

This chain links TRBV9 with TRBJ2-1; TRBD2 aligns across 9 bases. V shed 0 bases, J shed 8 bases, and the junction held 6 bases outside the gene matches. This CDR3 region has 15 residues. Germline loops: CDR1 SGDLS, CDR2 YYNGEE. The CDR3, as DNA: TGTGCCAGCAGCGTAGGCCTTAGCGGGAGATATGAGCAGTTCTTC. Translating it yields CASSVGLSGRYEQFF.

This sequence joins TRBV12-5 and TRBJ2-7, with D maybe TRBD1 (6 bases). The CDR3 is 14 amino acids. Trimming cost V 1 base and J 0 bases, with 7 bases left between them. The germline V gene encodes CDR1 LGHNT and CDR2 FRNRAP. CDR3 protein: CASGLDRASYEQYF. CDR3 DNA sequence: TGTGCTAGTGGTTTGGACAGGGCCTCCTACGAGCAGTACTTC.

The V gene is TRBV7-9, the J gene TRBJ2-1, with D possibly being TRBD1 (6 bases). V was cut by 2 bases and J by 9 bases, with 11 bases left in between. Germline lookup yields CDR1 SEHNR and CDR2 FQNEAQ (reference sequence). This CDR3 has 13 amino acids. The CDR3 nucleotides are TGTGCCAGCAGCTTACCAGGGGCAAGTGAGCAGTTCTTC. Translating gives CASSLPGASEQFF.

This clone occurred once. This chain uses TRBV7-6 with TRBJ1-3; 9 nucleotides line up with TRBD1. CDR1 is SGHVS, CDR2 FNYEAQ, per germline. This CDR3 spans 17 amino acids. V shed 1 base, J shed 1 base, and the junction held 5 bases outside the gene matches. CDR3 loop: CASSLGTGGASGNTIYF. CDR3 DNA: TGTGCCAGCAGCTTAGGCACAGGGGGCGCATCTGGAAACACCATATATTTT.

The gene calls are TRBV27 and TRBJ1-4, with a possible D match to TRBD1 (6 bases). Germline values: CDR1 MNHEY, CDR2 SMNVEV (reference sequence). V lost 5 bases and J 3 bases, leaving 10 bases between the germline ends. The CDR3 totals 14 residues. CDR3 sequence: CASSRQASNEKLFF. The CDR3 DNA is TGTGCCAGCAGTCGACAGGCTTCTAATGAAAAACTGTTTTTT.

The CDR3: CASSLYKGLNSYEQYF. CDR3 bases: TGTGCCAGCAGCTTATATAAGGGACTCAACTCCTACGAGCAGTACTTC. The chain is built from TRBV11-2 and TRBJ2-7; tentatively, D is TRBD2 (6 bases). Germline lookup yields CDR1 SGHAT and CDR2 FQNNGV. This CDR3 has 16 residues. The V end lost 2 bases, the J end lost 0 bases, and 14 bases lay between the germline ends.

This chain uses TRBV15 with TRBJ1-3; tentatively, D is TRBD1 (5 bases). The V end lost 0 bases, the J end lost 3 bases, and 9 bases lay between the germline ends. The CDR3 runs 15 residues. Germline CDR1 LNHNV, CDR2 YYDKDF (reference sequence). The CDR3 sequence: CATSRDQGSGNTIYF. CDR3 in DNA: TGTGCCACCAGCAGAGATCAGGGAAGTGGAAACACCATATATTTT.

This clone was found a few times. J is TRBJ1-1 and V is TRBV29-1, with TRBD1 matching over 10 bases. The germline gives CDR1 SQVTM, CDR2 ANQGSEA. J lost 3 bases, V lost 2 bases, and 3 bases had no gene match. The CDR3 is made up of 14 amino acids. The CDR3 protein is CSVELDRGYTEAFF. The CDR3 DNA is TGCAGCGTTGAATTGGACAGGGGGTACACTGAAGCTTTCTTT.